This T cell receptor (beta chain) originates from a study of T cells in narcolepsy. Study as a whole: Enrolled donors included narcolepsy type 1 or type 2 patients and healthy controls.

Sequenced by immunoSEQ multiplex PCR; TCRdb stores in-frame clones only, minus some. The table shows some 30,000 clones, with roughly 87% occurring only once. CDR3 length equals 16 residues. Germline lookup yields CDR1 SNHLY and CDR2 FYNNEI. The V end lost 5 bases, the J end lost 0 bases, and 14 bases lay between the germline ends. This TCR came from a human donor in good health. Specimen: memory (CD45RA-) CD4+ T cells from blood. The chain recombines TRBV2 with TRBJ1-3; D is unresolved. CDR3: CASSQTPRTSGNTIYF. The CDR3 nucleotides read TGTGCCAGCAGTCAGACTCCCAGAACCTCTGGAAACACCATATATTTT.